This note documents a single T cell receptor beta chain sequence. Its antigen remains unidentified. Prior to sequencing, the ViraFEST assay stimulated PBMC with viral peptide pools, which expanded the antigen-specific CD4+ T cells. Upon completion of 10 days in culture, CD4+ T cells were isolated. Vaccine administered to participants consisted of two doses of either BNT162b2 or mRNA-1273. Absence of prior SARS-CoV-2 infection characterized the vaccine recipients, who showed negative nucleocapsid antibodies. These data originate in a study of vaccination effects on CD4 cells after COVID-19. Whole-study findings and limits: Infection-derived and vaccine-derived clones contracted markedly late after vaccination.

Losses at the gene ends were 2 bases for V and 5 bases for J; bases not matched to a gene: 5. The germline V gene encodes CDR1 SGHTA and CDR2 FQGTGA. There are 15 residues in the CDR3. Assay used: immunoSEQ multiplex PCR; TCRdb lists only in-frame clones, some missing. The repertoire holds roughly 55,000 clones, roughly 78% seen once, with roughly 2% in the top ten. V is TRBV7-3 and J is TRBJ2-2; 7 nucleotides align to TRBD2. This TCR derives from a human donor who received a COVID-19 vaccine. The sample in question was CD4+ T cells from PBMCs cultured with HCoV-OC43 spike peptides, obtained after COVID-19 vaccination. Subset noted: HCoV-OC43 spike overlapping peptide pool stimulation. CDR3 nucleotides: TGTGCCAGCAGCTTAGACGGCGGGAGTACCGGGGAGCTGTTTTTT. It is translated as CASSLDGGSTGELFF.